This T cell receptor (beta chain) stems from a study of blood T cell repertoires in COVID-19. Study context: Samples taken during acute and convalescent COVID-19 were collected in the United States, Italy and Spain. T cells, B-cell-depleted T cells, or PBMCs provided the cDNA or gDNA that served as material.

This CDR3 has 15 amino acids. The ends lost 6 bases at V and 0 bases at J; junction bases unmatched: 7. Germline V gene lookup returns CDR1 MNHEY and CDR2 SVGAGI. Original data processing: Amplification with reference gene primers provided the estimates of nucleated cell counts. Some clones are missing from TCRdb's copy, which holds only in-frame ones; the method was immunoSEQ multiplex PCR. That table is the source of V, J and clone size, and D and trimming were worked out from the DNA. The sample contains approximately 100,000 clones, 88% of which appear only once. This clone appeared a single time.

The TCR sequence derives from a woman aged 55-69 years with acute or convalescent COVID-19. The chain uses TRBV6-5 and TRBJ1-1; 7 nucleotides align to TRBD1. The sequencing sample was made of peripheral blood. CDR3 protein: CASRRDRVMNTEAFF. Here the CDR3 DNA reads TGTGCCAGCAGGAGGGACAGAGTTATGAACACTGAAGCTTTCTTT.